The 31 T cell receptor beta chains reported below all come from one sample, sequenced in a study of spatial heterogeneity in lung cancer. Overall study results and limits: The study found that expanded intratumoral alpha and beta TCR counts tracked tumor mutation counts.

Time point of the sample: sample taken at primary tumor resection. TCRdb redid the calling of the 5' RACE reads with MiXCR, one entry per CDR3 protein. The table shows roughly 8,000 distinct CDR3 sequences, with around 7% occurring only once. For these TCRs, the target antigens are not known. The sample consisted of lung tumor tissue, taken at surgery. Receptors originate from a female donor with early-stage non-small cell lung cancer.

This clonotype came up many times. The chain couples TRBV30 to TRBJ1-6, with a possible D match to TRBD1 (6 bases). V lost 3 bases and J 8 bases, leaving 14 bases between the germline ends. The CDR3 covers 14 residues. CDR1 and CDR2 (germline): GTSNPN, SVGIG (reference sequence). CDR3 sequence: CAWSEGGRDSPLHF. The DNA for the CDR3 is TGTGCCTGGAGCGAAGGGGGACGAGATTCACCCCTCCACTTT.

This clonotype has a count of ten or more. This chain joins TRBV15 and TRBJ2-2; D uncertain. CDR1 is LNHNV and CDR2 is YYDKDF in the germline V gene (reference sequence). The CDR3 consists of 17 residues. The V end lost 3 bases, the J end lost 6 bases, and 20 bases lay between the germline ends. In nucleotides, the CDR3 is TGTGCCACCAGCAGGGAGCCTTTCGCGAGTAGGTCCGGGGAGCTGTTTTTT. Protein product: CATSREPFASRSGELFF.

This clonotype was recorded at least ten times. The chain uses TRBV6-6 and TRBJ2-7; tentatively, D is TRBD2 (6 bases). This CDR3 comprises 12 residues. CDR1 and CDR2 from the germline V gene are MNHNY and SVGAGI (reference sequence). V gave up 11 bases and J gave up 3 bases, with 14 bases separating them. CDR3 region: CAVGGRYYEQYF. CDR3 nucleotides: TGTGCCGTGGGGGGTCGATACTACGAGCAGTACTTC.

This clonotype came up many times. The J gene is TRBJ2-7, the V gene TRBV6-6; TRBD2 agrees at 8 bases. The CDR3 is 17 amino acids. Germline trimming cut 5 bases from V and 2 bases from J; bases unmatched to any gene: 14. Looked up from germline, CDR1 is MNHNY and CDR2 is SVGAGI (reference sequence). DNA of the CDR3: TGTGCCAGCAGTACCTCTCAATTTAGCGGGATCCCCTACGAGCAGTACTTC. Translation: CASSTSQFSGIPYEQYF.

V is TRBV20-1 and J is TRBJ2-4; D call uncertain. The V gene's germline CDR1 is DFQATT and CDR2 SNEGSKA (reference sequence). The CDR3 spans 12 residues. Trimming shortened V by 3 bases and J by 2 bases, and 5 bases separated the two germline ends. CDR3 nucleotide sequence: TGCAGTGCTAGGTGGACCAAAAACATTCAGTACTTC. It encodes CSARWTKNIQYF.

This clonotype was observed a single time. A much larger clone sits a single nucleotide away, making a read error possible. This rearrangement joins TRBV9 to TRBJ1-6, with D maybe TRBD1 (6 bases). Trimming took 3 bases from V and 10 from J, leaving 14 bases between them. There are 14 residues in the CDR3. CDR1 SGDLS and CDR2 YYNGEE come from the germline V gene. The CDR3 region is CASSGWGGWSPLHF. For the CDR3, the DNA is TGTGCCAGCAGCGGATGGGGGGGCTGGTCACCCCTCCACTTT.

This clonotype occurred many times. This chain connects TRBV30 to TRBJ1-2; no firm D call. CDR3 length: 13 amino acids. Germline assignment: CDR1 GTSNPN and CDR2 SVGIG (reference sequence). V was clipped by 0 bases and J by 8 bases, with 13 bases between them. The CDR3 nucleotides are TGTGCCTGGAGTGTGGTGGGGTATAACGGCTACACCTTC. It specifies CAWSVVGYNGYTF.

This clonotype has ten or more counts. The chain is built from TRBV18 and TRBJ2-5; 8 bases fit TRBD1. CDR1 is KGHSH, CDR2 LQKENI, per germline. Trimming took 1 base from V and 5 from J; bases not matched to a gene: 3. This CDR3 contains 14 residues. The CDR3 protein is CASSPRQGWETQYF. The CDR3 DNA reads TGTGCCAGCTCACCACGACAGGGGTGGGAGACCCAGTACTTC. Supplemented by reference TRBV18 and TRBJ2-5, the full variable domain reads NAGVMQNPRHLVRRRGQEARLRCSPMKGHSHVYWYRQLPEEGLKFMVYLQKENIIDESGMPKERFSAEFPKEGPSILRIQQVVRGDSAAYFCASSPRQGWETQYFGPGTRLLVL.

This clonotype has a count of ten or more. The chain combines TRBV10-3 with TRBJ2-2; tentatively, D is TRBD1 (6 bases). Trimming took off 4 bases at V and 0 bases at J, with 9 bases between the two ends. The CDR3 loop spans 15 amino acids. CDR1 and CDR2 from the germline V gene are ENHRY and SYGVKD. The CDR3 spells CAISVQGPNTGELFF. The CDR3 coding sequence is TGTGCCATCAGTGTACAGGGCCCGAACACCGGGGAGCTGTTTTTT.

By sample fraction, this clonotype is medium-sized. The chain employs TRBV20-1 and TRBJ2-4, with D uncertain. CDR3 length: 13 residues. Trimming removed 5 bases from V and 0 bases from J, with 8 bases in between. Germline CDR1 is DFQATT and CDR2 is SNEGSKA (reference sequence). The CDR3 DNA reads as TGCAGTGCTGGGCGAGTAGCCAAAAACATTCAGTACTTC. Translating it yields CSAGRVAKNIQYF.

This clonotype was seen at least ten times. The chain employs TRBV10-3 and TRBJ2-3; 11 nucleotides match TRBD1. The CDR3 length is 16 residues. Unmatched junction bases numbered 10, after V lost 8 bases and J lost 3 bases. Germline V gene lookup returns CDR1 ENHRY and CDR2 SYGVKD. CDR3 nucleotide sequence: TGTGCCATCGGTCCGGACAGGGGGCTCGGGACAGATACGCAGTATTTT. As protein: CAIGPDRGLGTDTQYF.

This clonotype is medium-sized. The chain joins TRBV5-1 to TRBJ2-5, with D unclear. V was pared by 0 bases and J by 5 bases, with 5 bases between. The CDR3 is 12 amino acids. Germline values: CDR1 SGHRS, CDR2 YFSETQ. This CDR3 reads CASSLVGETQYF. Written as DNA, the CDR3 is TGCGCCAGCAGCTTGGTGGGTGAGACCCAGTACTTC.

The sample holds a few counts of this clonotype. The V call is TRBV20-1, the J call TRBJ2-3, with TRBD2 identical over 10 bases. V trimming: 5 bases; J trimming: 5 bases; junction bases outside the gene matches: 19. CDR3 length: 18 amino acids. Per germline, CDR1 DFQATT and CDR2 SNEGSKA (reference sequence). CDR3 sequence reads: CSASSALAGPGPQDTQYF. CDR3 coding DNA: TGCAGTGCTTCCAGTGCACTAGCGGGGCCCGGGCCCCAAGATACGCAGTATTTT.

Relative to its sample, this clonotype is medium-sized. This rearrangement joins TRBV29-1 to TRBJ2-6; no reliable D call. The CDR3 loop spans 16 amino acids. V lost 4 bases, J lost 4 bases, and 17 bases lay in between. CDR1 is SQVTM and CDR2 is ANQGSEA in the germline V gene. Here the CDR3 DNA reads TGCAGCGTTGCTGGCTCTTCACTTTTCGGGGCCAACGTCCTGACTTTC. Residues: CSVAGSSLFGANVLTF.

This clonotype showed up just a few times. The chain employs TRBV23-1 and TRBJ2-1; no clear D. TRBV23-1 is classed as an ORF, of uncertain function. The CDR3 is made up of 15 amino acids. V was clipped by 6 bases and J by 8 bases, with 20 bases between them. The CDR3, as DNA: TGCGCCAGCAGGTACAGTTCTCTCCTCGTGGATGAGCAGTTCTTC. Translated, it gives CASRYSSLLVDEQFF.

Points on this clonotype: A read error may explain this, as a much larger clone is one base away. J is TRBJ2-2 and V is TRBV27; possibly TRBD2 for D (6 bases). CDR3 length equals 12 residues. The germline gives CDR1 MNHEY, CDR2 SMNVEV (reference sequence). The CDR3 region is CASNLAAGELFF. Here the CDR3 DNA reads TGTGCCAGCAATTTAGCGGCCGGGGAGCTGTTTTTT.

This rearrangement joins TRBV27 to TRBJ2-2; unclear D gene. The length of the CDR3 is 13 residues. V lost 3 bases and J lost 5, with 7 bases in between. Germline CDR1 reads MNHEY; CDR2 reads SMNVEV (reference sequence). The CDR3, as DNA: TGTGCCAGCAGTTTTACGTTTACCGGGGAGCTGTTTTTT. It translates to CASSFTFTGELFF.

This clonotype appeared many times. The chain joins TRBV7-9 to TRBJ1-1; D is perhaps TRBD1 (5 bases). V gave up 4 bases and J gave up 12 bases, with 15 bases separating them. Germline V gene sequence: CDR1 SEHNR, CDR2 FQNEAQ (reference sequence). The CDR3 consists of 12 residues. The CDR3 is CASSSTGEESFF. The CDR3 nucleotides are TGTGCCAGCAGCTCAACGGGGGAAGAATCTTTCTTT.

CDR3 nucleotide sequence: TGTGCCAGCAGCCAAGAGTCCCGGGACAGTCGAAGAAACATTCAGTACTTC. Its translation: CASSQESRDSRRNIQYF. The chain joins TRBV4-2 to TRBJ2-4, with 7 nucleotides matching TRBD1. The CDR3 is 17 amino acids. Germline CDR1 and CDR2: LGHNA and YNFKEQ. V shed 0 bases, J shed 6 bases, and the junction held 11 bases outside the gene matches.

The chain couples TRBV19 to TRBJ2-1; D is unresolved. The V end was cut by 3 bases, the J end by 4 bases, with 25 bases between. Germline V gene sequence: CDR1 LNHDA, CDR2 SQIVND (reference sequence). CDR3 length equals 19 residues. The CDR3 region is CASSIVTEPSLVRYNEQFF. The CDR3 nucleotides read TGTGCCAGTAGTATCGTGACCGAGCCATCTCTGGTAAGATACAATGAGCAGTTCTTC.

This clonotype was counted ten times or more. V is TRBV6-2 or TRBV6-3 and J is TRBJ2-3; 9 nucleotides agree with TRBD2. Per the germline V gene, CDR1 is MNHEY and CDR2 is SVGEGT. CDR3 size: 14 residues. The V and J ends lost 2 bases and 7 bases, in that order; junction bases with no gene match: 4. Written as DNA, the CDR3 is TGTGCCAGCAGTTACGGGACTAGCCGGTATACGCAGTATTTT. It specifies CASSYGTSRYTQYF.

This clonotype was seen repeatedly, ten times or more. The chain couples TRBV2 to TRBJ2-2, with a weak D call TRBD2 (5 bases). The germline V gene has CDR1 SNHLY and CDR2 FYNNEI. CDR3 length: 13 amino acids. Trimming shortened V by 1 base and J by 6 bases, and 6 bases separated the two germline ends. The CDR3 protein is CASSEGGAGELFF. The CDR3 bases are TGTGCCAGCAGTGAAGGGGGAGCCGGGGAGCTGTTTTTT.

Ten or more counts support this clonotype. This sequence joins TRBV5-1 and TRBJ2-3, with 14 bases lining up with TRBD2. The trim removed 0 bases at V and 4 bases at J, leaving 10 bases unmatched. From germline, CDR1 is SGHRS and CDR2 YFSETQ. This CDR3 region has 19 residues. Written as DNA, the CDR3 is TGCGCCAGCAGCTTGGCACCGGGACTAGCGGGAGAAAGGGCAGATACGCAGTATTTT. Protein: CASSLAPGLAGERADTQYF.

This clonotype was observed many times. J is TRBJ2-6 and V is TRBV6-5; 8 positions match TRBD1. This CDR3 is 18 amino acids long. With V trimmed by 0 bases and J by 0 bases, 4 bases remained unmatched. Germline CDR1 reads MNHEY; CDR2 reads SVGAGI. The CDR3 nucleotides are TGTGCCAGCAGTTACTCCGGGACAGGAGTCTCTGGGGCCAACGTCCTGACTTTC. Translating it yields CASSYSGTGVSGANVLTF.

This clonotype was counted many times. The genes are TRBV2 and TRBJ1-6; D gene uncertain. The V end lost 7 bases, the J end lost 9 bases, and 19 bases lay between the germline ends. This CDR3 comprises 15 residues. Per germline, CDR1 SNHLY and CDR2 FYNNEI. CDR3 sequence reads: CASTILGDFRSPLHF. Written as DNA, the CDR3 is TGTGCCAGCACAATCCTCGGTGACTTTCGTTCACCCCTCCACTTT.

By its share, this clonotype is medium-sized. This chain links TRBV5-1 with TRBJ2-3; D remains unclear. The CDR3 has 14 amino acids. Between the trimmed V and J ends, which lost 4 bases and 2 bases, there was a span of 11 bases. Germline CDR1 and CDR2: SGHRS and YFSETQ. The CDR3 DNA follows: TGCGCCAGCAGCCTTGGATCCCCCACAGATACGCAGTATTTT. The encoded protein is CASSLGSPTDTQYF.

This clonotype was counted at least ten times. The CDR3 loop reads CASAQDRGGTGELFF. The CDR3 DNA follows: TGTGCCAGCGCCCAGGACAGGGGAGGAACCGGGGAGCTGTTTTTT. The chain employs TRBV2 and TRBJ2-2; TRBD1 matches at 9 bases. Germline loops: CDR1 SNHLY, CDR2 FYNNEI. V was pared by 8 bases and J by 5 bases, with 9 bases of the junction left unmatched. The length of the CDR3 is 15 residues.

J is TRBJ2-5 and V is TRBV3-1; D uncertain. Germline CDR1 LGHDT, CDR2 YNNKEL (reference sequence). The CDR3 is 16 residues long. Trimming stripped 0 bases from V and 5 bases from J, with 16 bases between. The CDR3 nucleotides read TGTGCCAGCAGCCAAGATGACGGAAGGCGAACCGAGACCCAGTACTTC. This encodes CASSQDDGRRTETQYF.

This clonotype counts as medium-sized. The chain employs TRBV7-3 and TRBJ2-7; 8 bases line up with TRBD2. Germline trimming cut 4 bases from V and 7 bases from J; bases unmatched to any gene: 6. Germline CDR1 and CDR2: SGHTA and FQGTGA. CDR3 length: 13 residues. The CDR3 DNA sequence: TGTGCCAGCAGCTCGGGACTAGAGCAAGAGCAGTACTTC. This sequence encodes CASSSGLEQEQYF.

The chain is built from TRBV11-2 and TRBJ2-5; D is ambiguous. Germline lookup yields CDR1 SGHAT and CDR2 FQNNGV. This CDR3 comprises 11 residues. Trimming took 1 base from V and 5 from J, leaving 2 bases between them. The CDR3 coding sequence is TGTGCCAGCAGCTTAGTTGAGACCCAGTACTTC. It yields the protein CASSLVETQYF.

There are many counts of this clonotype. The chain employs TRBV20-1 and TRBJ2-7; D may be TRBD1 (5 bases). V was pared by 3 bases and J by 2 bases, with 14 bases between. Germline V CDR1 and CDR2: DFQATT, SNEGSKA (reference sequence). The CDR3 runs to 14 residues. CDR3 protein: CSASPLTGTYEQYF. DNA for the CDR3: TGCAGTGCTAGTCCCCTTACAGGTACCTACGAGCAGTACTTC.